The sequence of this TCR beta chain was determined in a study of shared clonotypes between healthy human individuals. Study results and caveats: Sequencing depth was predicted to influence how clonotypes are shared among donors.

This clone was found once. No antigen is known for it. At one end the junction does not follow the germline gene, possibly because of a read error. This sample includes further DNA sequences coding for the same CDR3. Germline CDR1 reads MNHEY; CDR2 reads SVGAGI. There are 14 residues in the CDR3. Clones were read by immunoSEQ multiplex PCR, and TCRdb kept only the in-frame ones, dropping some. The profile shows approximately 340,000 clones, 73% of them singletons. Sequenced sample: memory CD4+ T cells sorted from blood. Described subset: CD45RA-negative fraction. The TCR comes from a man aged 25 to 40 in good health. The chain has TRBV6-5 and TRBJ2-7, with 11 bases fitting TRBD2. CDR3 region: CASSPGTSGYEQYF. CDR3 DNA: TGTGCCAGCAGTCCCGGGACTAGCGGCTACGAGCAATACTTC.